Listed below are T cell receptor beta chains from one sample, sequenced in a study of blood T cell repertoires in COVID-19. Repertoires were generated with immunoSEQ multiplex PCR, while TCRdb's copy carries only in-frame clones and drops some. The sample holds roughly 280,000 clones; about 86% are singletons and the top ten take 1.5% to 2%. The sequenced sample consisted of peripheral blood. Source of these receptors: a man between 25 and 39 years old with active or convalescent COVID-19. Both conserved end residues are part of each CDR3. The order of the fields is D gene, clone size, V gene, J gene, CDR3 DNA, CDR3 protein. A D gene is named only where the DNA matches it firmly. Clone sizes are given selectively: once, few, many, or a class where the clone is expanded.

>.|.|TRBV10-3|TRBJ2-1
TGTGCCACCCCACCAAGCGTAAGCAATGAGCAGTTCTTC
CATPPSVSNEQFF
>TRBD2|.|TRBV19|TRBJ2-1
TGTGCCAGAACCCCCGGGGGGTACAATGAGCAGTTCTTC
CARTPGGYNEQFF
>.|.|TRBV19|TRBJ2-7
TGTGCCAGTGGAGGGTACTCCTACGAGCAGTACTTC
CASGGYSYEQYF
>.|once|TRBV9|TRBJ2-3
TGTGCCAGCAGCGGCCGGACTTCGCTTAGCACAGATACGCAGTATTTT
CASSGRTSLSTDTQYF
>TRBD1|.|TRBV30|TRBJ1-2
TGTGCCTGGAAGACAGGGGGCTTTAGTTATGGCTACACCTTC
CAWKTGGFSYGYTF
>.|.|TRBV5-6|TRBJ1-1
TGTGCCAGCAGTTCTTCAAAAAGGGGGTTAATGAACACTGAAGCTTTCTTT
CASSSSKRGLMNTEAFF
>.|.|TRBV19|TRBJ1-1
TGTGCCAGTACCGAGCGGTACGGGGGACAAGCTTTCTTT
CASTERYGGQAFF
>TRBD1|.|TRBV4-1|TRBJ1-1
TGCGCCAGCAGCCAACCAGCGACAGGGGAGGACACTGAAGCTTTCTTT
CASSQPATGEDTEAFF
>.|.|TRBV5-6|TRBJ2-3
TGTGCCAGCAGCTTGGGGGCAGGGTCAGATACGCAGTATTTT
CASSLGAGSDTQYF
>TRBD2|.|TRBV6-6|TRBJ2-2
TGTGCCAGCAGCGTAGCGGGGGGGGTAAACACCGGGGAGCTGTTTTTT
CASSVAGGVNTGELFF
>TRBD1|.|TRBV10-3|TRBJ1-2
TGTGCCATAAGCAGCGGGACAGGGAGAAATGGCTACACCTTC
CAISSGTGRNGYTF
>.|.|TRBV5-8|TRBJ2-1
TGTGCCAGCGGCTACTGGAACAGGGTTAGGGAGTTCTTC
CASGYWNRVREFF
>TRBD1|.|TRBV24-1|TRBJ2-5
TGTGCCACCAGTGAACGACAGGGTGGGTCCCAGTACTTC
CATSERQGGSQYF
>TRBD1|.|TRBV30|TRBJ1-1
TGTGCCTGGCGGACAGGGGAGAACACTGAAGCTTTCTTT
CAWRTGENTEAFF
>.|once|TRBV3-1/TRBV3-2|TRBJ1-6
TGTGCCAGCAGCCAAGCACAGGAGACGGGTCAGGAGTCACCCCTCCACTTT
CASSQAQETGQESPLHF
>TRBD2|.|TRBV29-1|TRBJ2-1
TGCAGCGTTGCATCCCGCGGGGGGCCTGTGTCGGGCAATGAGCAGTTCTTC
CSVASRGGPVSGNEQFF
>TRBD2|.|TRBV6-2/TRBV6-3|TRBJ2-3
TGTGCCAGCAGTTATACTAGCGTAGGTCTCTTGACAGATACGCAGTATTTT
CASSYTSVGLLTDTQYF
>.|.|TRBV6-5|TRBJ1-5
TGTGCCAGTTCGACAGCCCAGGGCCAGCCCCAGCATTTT
CASSTAQGQPQHF
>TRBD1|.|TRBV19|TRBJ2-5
TGTGCCAGTAGTAACAGGGGCGGAGAGACCCAGTACTTC
CASSNRGGETQYF
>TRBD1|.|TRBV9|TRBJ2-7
TGTGCCAGCAGCGCCGGTGGGACAGCTTACGAGCAGTACTTC
CASSAGGTAYEQYF
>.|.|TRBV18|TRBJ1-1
TGTGCCAGCTCATCGTACACTGAAGCTTTCTTT
CASSSYTEAFF
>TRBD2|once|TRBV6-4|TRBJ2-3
TGTGCCAGCAGTGAGGGGCGGGGGGCCGGCACAGATACGCAGAATTTT
CASSEGRGAGTDTQNF
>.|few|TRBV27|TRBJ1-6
TGTGCCAGCAGGCCACAGGGTAATTCACCCCTCCACTTT
CASRPQGNSPLHF
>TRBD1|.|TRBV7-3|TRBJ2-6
TGTGCCAGCAGCTTGGGTACAGGGGTGGCCTCTGGGGCCAACGTCCTGACTTTC
CASSLGTGVASGANVLTF
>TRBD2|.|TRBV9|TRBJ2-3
TGTGCCAGCAGCAAGGCGGGACTAGCGGACAGCACAGATACGCAGTATTTT
CASSKAGLADSTDTQYF
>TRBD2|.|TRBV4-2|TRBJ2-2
TGTGCCAGCAGCCAAGATCGTCCACTAGCGGGGGGTCTTGACGGGGAGCTGTTTTTT
CASSQDRPLAGGLDGELFF
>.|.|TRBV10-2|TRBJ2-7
TGCGCCAGCAGTGAAACAGCTACCTACGAGCAGTACTTC
CASSETATYEQYF
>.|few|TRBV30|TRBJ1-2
TGTGCCTGGAGTGTAAGTCGGAACTATGGCTACACCTTC
CAWSVSRNYGYTF
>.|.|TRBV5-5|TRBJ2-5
TGTGCCAGCAGCTTGGCCCTCGGACAAGGAAGTGAGACCCAGTACTTC
CASSLALGQGSETQYF
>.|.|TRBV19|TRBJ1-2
TGTGCCAGTAGTTCCAGGGGTAATGGCTACACCTTC
CASSSRGNGYTF
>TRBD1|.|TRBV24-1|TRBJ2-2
TGTGCCACCCAAAAAGGGACAGGCTCGAACACCGGGGAGCTGTTTTTT
CATQKGTGSNTGELFF
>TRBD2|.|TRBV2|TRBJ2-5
TGTGCCAGCGGAGCGGGGCCGGAGACCCAGTACTTC
CASGAGPETQYF
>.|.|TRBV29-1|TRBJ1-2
TGCAGCGTTGAAGCAAGGGGGATGGGACGGACCTATGGCTACACCTTC
CSVEARGMGRTYGYTF
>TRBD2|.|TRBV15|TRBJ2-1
TGTGCCACCAGCAGAGTATTCACTAGCGGGGGGGCTCATGAGCAGTTCTTC
CATSRVFTSGGAHEQFF
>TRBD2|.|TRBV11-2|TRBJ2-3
TGTGCCAGCAGCTTAGAACTAGCGGGGGGGCCGCGCACAGATACGCAGTATTTT
CASSLELAGGPRTDTQYF
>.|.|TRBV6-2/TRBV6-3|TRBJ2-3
TGTGCCAGCAGTTACAGCTCTAGCACAGATACGCAGTATTTT
CASSYSSSTDTQYF
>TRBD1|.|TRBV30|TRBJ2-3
TGTGCCTGGAACACAGGGGTGGGGGATACGCAGTATTTT
CAWNTGVGDTQYF
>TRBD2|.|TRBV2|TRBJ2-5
TGTGCCAGCAAGGCGGGGGAACAAGAGACCCAGTACTTC
CASKAGEQETQYF
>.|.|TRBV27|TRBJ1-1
TGTGCCAGCAGACTTGCCGGTGAAGCTTTCTTT
CASRLAGEAFF
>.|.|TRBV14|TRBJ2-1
TGTGCCAGCAGCCTGGACTGGAATGAGCAGTTCTTC
CASSLDWNEQFF
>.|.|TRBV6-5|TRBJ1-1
TGTGCCACTACCCGTGGAAGGGGGAAAAGGGAAGCTTTCTTT
CATTRGRGKREAFF
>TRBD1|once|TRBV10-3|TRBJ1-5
TGTGCCATCAGAGGACGTTCATGGACAGGGGGCTTCCATCAGCCCCAGCATTTT
CAIRGRSWTGGFHQPQHF
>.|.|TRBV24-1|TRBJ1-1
TGTGCCACCAGTGATTCAAACAGGGATAACACTGAAGCTTTCTTT
CATSDSNRDNTEAFF
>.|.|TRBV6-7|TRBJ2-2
TGTGCCAGCAGTTACCCCAGGGGAAGGAACACCGGGGAGCTGTTTTTT
CASSYPRGRNTGELFF
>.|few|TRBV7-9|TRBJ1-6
TGTGCCAGCAGCTTAGGAGCGATAGGACTCCACTTT
CASSLGAIGLHF
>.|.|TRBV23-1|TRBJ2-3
TGCGCCAGCAGTCAACAAACCGAAGGGGTTCATCCGACTCGACAGCAGATCAGCACAGATACGCAGTATTTT
CASSQQTEGVHPTRQQISTDTQYF
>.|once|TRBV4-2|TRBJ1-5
TGTGCCAGCAGCCCGGGAGTGGGGGGATACAGCAATCAGCCCCAGCATTTT
CASSPGVGGYSNQPQHF
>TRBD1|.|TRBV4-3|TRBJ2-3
TGCGCCAGCAGCCAATCCCGCGGGACAGGGTCCACAGATACGCAGTATTTT
CASSQSRGTGSTDTQYF
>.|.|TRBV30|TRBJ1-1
TGTGCCTGCGGAGGAGGGACACTGAACACTGAAGCTTTCTTT
CACGGGTLNTEAFF
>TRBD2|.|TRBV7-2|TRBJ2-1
TGTGCCAGCACTAGCGGGGGGGTCGTCAATGAGCAGTTCTTC
CASTSGGVVNEQFF
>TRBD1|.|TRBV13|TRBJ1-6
TGTGCCAGCAGCACCAGCCGGGACAGGCCCTCGGGCAGGCATTCACCCCTCCACTTT
CASSTSRDRPSGRHSPLHF
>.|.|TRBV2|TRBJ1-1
TGTGCCAGCAGTGGTGGCGGGACTGAAGCTTTCTTT
CASSGGGTEAFF
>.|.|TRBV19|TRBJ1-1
TGTGCCAGTAGTATAATCGTGAACACTGAAGCTTTCTTT
CASSIIVNTEAFF
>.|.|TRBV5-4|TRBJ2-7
TGTGCCAGCAGCCGGACTCCCGGATCCTACGAGCAGTACTTC
CASSRTPGSYEQYF
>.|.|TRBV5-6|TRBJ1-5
TGTGCCAGCAGCTTTGGTTTACAGGGCAACCAGCCCCAGCATTTT
CASSFGLQGNQPQHF